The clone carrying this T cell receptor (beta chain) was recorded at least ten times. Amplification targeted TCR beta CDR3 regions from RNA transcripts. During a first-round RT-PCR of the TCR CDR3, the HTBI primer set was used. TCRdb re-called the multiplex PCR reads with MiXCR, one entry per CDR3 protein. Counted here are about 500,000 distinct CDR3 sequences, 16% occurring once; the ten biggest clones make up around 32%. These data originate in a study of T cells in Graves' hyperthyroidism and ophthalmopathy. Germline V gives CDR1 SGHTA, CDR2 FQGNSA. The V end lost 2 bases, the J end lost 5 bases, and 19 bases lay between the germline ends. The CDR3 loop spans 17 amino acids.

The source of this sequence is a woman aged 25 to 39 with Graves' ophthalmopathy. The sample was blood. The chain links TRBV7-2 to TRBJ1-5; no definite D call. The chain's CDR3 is CASSLQSSVGSHQPQHF. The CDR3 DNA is TGTGCCAGCAGCTTACAGTCCTCGGTGGGCAGTCATCAGCCCCAGCATTTT.